One sample yielded the 23 T cell receptor beta chains listed below, sequenced in a study of identifying expanded T cells in peripheral blood. The repertoire was sequenced with immunoSEQ multiplex PCR; TCRdb's copy has only in-frame clones and lacks some. The sample yields about 100,000 clones, around nine tenths seen once. The sample comprised blood. The receptors come from a person aged 18 to 75 in good health.

The V gene is TRBV30, the J gene TRBJ2-1, with TRBD2 matching 12 bases. This CDR3 spans 16 amino acids. V lost 2 bases and J lost 8; bases outside the gene matches: 10. CDR1 and CDR2 (germline): GTSNPN, SVGIG (reference sequence). CDR3 bases: TGTGCCTGGAGTTCTACTAGCGGGGGGACTAAGGATGAGCAGTTCTTC. Translating gives CAWSSTSGGTKDEQFF.

The CDR3 coding sequence is TGTGCCAGCAGCGATGGAAACAGGGGGGGGGAGACCCAGTACTTC. Its protein is CASSDGNRGGETQYF. This rearrangement joins TRBV13 to TRBJ2-5, with D perhaps matching TRBD1 (8 bases). V was clipped by 5 bases and J by 5 bases, with 18 bases between them. From germline, CDR1 is PRHDT and CDR2 FYEKMQ (reference sequence). The CDR3 extends over 15 amino acids.

This rearrangement joins TRBV5-6 to TRBJ1-1; 8 bases align to TRBD1. Germline V lookup: CDR1 SGHDT, CDR2 YYEEEE. The V gene end was trimmed by 4 bases and the J gene end by 6 bases; junction bases not matched to a gene: 8. This CDR3 spans 14 amino acids. The CDR3 region has the DNA TGTGCCAGCAGCCCCAACCAGGGGGCTCCTGAAGCTTTCTTT. Translated: CASSPNQGAPEAFF.

Concerning this clone itself: Other DNA variants within this sample encode the same CDR3. This chain's CDR3 is CASSLGDGGLGQYF. The CDR3 DNA is TGTGCCAGCAGCTTAGGGGATGGTGGGCTTGGGCAGTACTTC. The chain has TRBV7-9 and TRBJ2-7; D is undetermined. Looked up from germline, CDR1 is SEHNR and CDR2 is FQNEAQ (reference sequence). Between the trimmed V and J ends, which lost 1 base and 9 bases, there was a span of 16 bases. The CDR3 spans 14 residues.

The V call is TRBV14, the J call TRBJ1-1; D not resolved. Trimming shortened V by 10 bases and J by 10 bases, and 7 bases separated the two germline ends. Per the germline V gene, CDR1 is SGHDN and CDR2 is FVKESK. The CDR3 has 8 amino acids. The CDR3 loop is CANLSAFF. The DNA for the CDR3 is TGTGCCAATCTGTCAGCTTTCTTT.

V and J are TRBV4-2 and TRBJ2-2; TRBD2 agrees at 8 bases. V dropped 1 base and J dropped 5; count of bases not matched to a gene: 3. Germline V gives CDR1 LGHNA, CDR2 YNFKEQ. The CDR3 totals 15 residues. CDR3 amino acids: CASSQAGGRTGELFF. CDR3 nucleotides: TGTGCCAGCAGCCAAGCGGGGGGGCGAACCGGGGAGCTGTTTTTT.

The chain employs TRBV2 and TRBJ1-2, with D perhaps TRBD1 (5 bases). The germline CDR1 and CDR2 sequences are SNHLY and FYNNEI. Trimming removed 2 bases from V and 3 bases from J, with 10 bases in between. The CDR3 runs to 14 residues. CDR3 sequence: CASSEFKGDYGYTF. CDR3 DNA: TGTGCCAGCAGTGAATTTAAAGGGGACTATGGCTACACCTTC.

The rearrangement joins TRBV9 to TRBJ1-2, with TRBD1 matching 9 bases. The CDR3 has 15 amino acids. The germline gives CDR1 SGDLS, CDR2 YYNGEE. The junction had 8 bases not matched to a gene; V was cut back by 5 bases and J by 3 bases. In DNA form, the CDR3 reads TGTGCCAGCAGATTAGGGACAGGGAGCGACTATGGCTACACCTTC. Translated: CASRLGTGSDYGYTF.

The V and J genes are TRBV5-5 and TRBJ2-7, with 7 bases identical to TRBD2. CDR3 length equals 13 residues. Germline V CDR1 and CDR2: SGHKS, YYEKEE (reference sequence). The V and J ends lost 3 bases and 6 bases, in that order; junction bases with no gene match: 6. CDR3 loop: CASSSSPGGEQYF. CDR3 nucleotides: TGTGCCAGCAGCTCGTCTCCGGGGGGCGAGCAGTACTTC.

This clone occurred once. The DNA for the CDR3 is TGCGCCAGCAGCCAAGATTCAAGCGGGGCCTACGAGCAGTACTTC. Amino acids: CASSQDSSGAYEQYF. This sequence joins TRBV4-3 and TRBJ2-7; 7 nucleotides match TRBD2. Per germline, CDR1 LGHNA and CDR2 YSLEER. Losses at the gene ends were 0 bases for V and 2 bases for J; bases not matched to a gene: 4. This CDR3 contains 15 residues.

This clone has just one count. V usage is TRBV27 and J usage is TRBJ2-5; no clear D. CDR1 and CDR2 (germline): MNHEY, SMNVEV (reference sequence). V was cut by 5 bases and J by 5 bases, with 18 bases left in between. The CDR3 has 15 amino acids. The CDR3 region is CASSQVEGVKETQYF. For the CDR3, the DNA is TGTGCCAGCAGTCAAGTGGAAGGAGTGAAGGAGACCCAGTACTTC.

The chain recombines TRBV4-3 with TRBJ1-2; no clear D gene. CDR1 and CDR2 from the germline V gene are LGHNA and YSLEER. V lost 4 bases and J lost 4, with 19 bases in between. This CDR3 region has 16 residues. DNA of the CDR3: TGCGCCAGCAGCCCCTCCGCGGACGGGAGAGGCTATGGCTACACCTTC. Protein: CASSPSADGRGYGYTF.

The chain has TRBV5-1 and TRBJ2-5; weak D call: TRBD1 (5 bases). V lost 0 bases and J lost 5, with 11 bases in between. This CDR3 has 14 amino acids. Germline CDR1 and CDR2: SGHRS and YFSETQ. The CDR3 bases are TGCGCCAGCAGCTTGGCACAGGTTATCGAGACCCAGTACTTC. Its protein product is CASSLAQVIETQYF.

A few counts support this clone. The V gene is TRBV5-1, the J gene TRBJ2-3; tentatively, D is TRBD1 or TRBD2 (6 bases each). V dropped 1 base and J dropped 10 bases, with 28 bases sitting between them. CDR1 SGHRS and CDR2 YFSETQ come from the germline V gene. The CDR3 has 18 residues. CDR3 coding DNA: TGCGCCAGCAGCTTGAAAGATCCGGGGGCAATAGATAGGACTCCGCAGTATTTT. Residues: CASSLKDPGAIDRTPQYF.

The chain couples TRBV6-1 to TRBJ1-2; 10 bases map to TRBD1. This CDR3 spans 14 amino acids. J lost 3 bases, V lost 4 bases, and 2 bases had no gene match. CDR1 and CDR2 from the germline V gene are MNHNS and SASEGT. DNA for the CDR3: TGTGCCAGCAGTGCGACAGGGGGCGACTATGGCTACACCTTC. It codes for CASSATGGDYGYTF.

V usage is TRBV5-1 and J usage is TRBJ2-3; possibly TRBD1 or TRBD2 for D (5 bases each). The V and J ends lost 5 bases and 7 bases respectively, with 23 bases between them. Germline V gene sequence: CDR1 SGHRS, CDR2 YFSETQ. CDR3 length: 16 amino acids. The CDR3 sequence: CASSLDSNRRKNTQYF. The CDR3, as DNA: TGCGCCAGCAGTCTCGACAGTAACAGGAGGAAGAATACGCAGTATTTT.

The rearrangement joins TRBV2 to TRBJ2-3; TRBD1 matches at 8 bases. V lost 7 bases, J lost 2 bases, and 8 bases stayed unmatched. The CDR3 totals 15 residues. Germline lookup yields CDR1 SNHLY and CDR2 FYNNEI. The CDR3 here is CASTRTGQFTDTQYF. CDR3 coding DNA: TGTGCCAGCACCCGGACAGGGCAATTCACAGATACGCAGTATTTT. Drawing the rest from reference TRBV2 and TRBJ2-3, the complete variable domain is EPEVTQTPSHQVTQMGQEVILRCVPISNHLYFYWYRQILGQKVEFLVSFYNNEISEKSEIFDDQFSVERPDGSNFTLKIRSTKLEDSAMYFCASTRTGQFTDTQYFGPGTRLTVL.

The chain combines TRBV5-4 with TRBJ2-6; D is ambiguous. The CDR3 consists of 19 residues. V was cut by 2 bases and J by 1 base, with 19 bases left in between. CDR1 and CDR2 (germline): SGHNT, YYREEE (reference sequence). This CDR3 reads CASSFEPWKVRSGANVLTF. CDR3 nucleotide sequence: TGTGCCAGCAGCTTCGAACCGTGGAAGGTCAGATCTGGGGCCAACGTCCTGACTTTC.

The rearrangement uses TRBV9 and TRBJ1-1; TRBD1 matches 8 bases. Germline assignment: CDR1 SGDLS and CDR2 YYNGEE. The length of the CDR3 is 17 residues. Losses at the gene ends were 1 base for V and 0 bases for J; bases not matched to a gene: 8. The CDR3 sequence is CASSVTTGEAMNTEAFF. DNA of the CDR3: TGTGCCAGCAGCGTAACGACAGGGGAGGCAATGAACACTGAAGCTTTCTTT.

The chain combines TRBV6-6 with TRBJ1-2, with no clear D. CDR1 is MNHNY, CDR2 SVGAGI, per germline (reference sequence). CDR3 length: 15 amino acids. Trimming removed 6 bases at V and 4 bases at J, with 18 bases between. CDR3 protein: CASSPSGGSFYGYTF. The CDR3 DNA reads as TGTGCCAGCAGCCCATCGGGAGGCAGCTTCTATGGCTACACCTTC.

The V and J genes are TRBV5-1 and TRBJ1-1; D gene unclear. CDR3 length: 14 amino acids. Trimming removed 0 bases from V and 4 bases from J, with 10 bases in between. Germline values: CDR1 SGHRS, CDR2 YFSETQ. CDR3 nucleotide sequence: TGCGCCAGCAGCTTGGCCCGCCAAACCACTGAAGCTTTCTTT. The encoded protein is CASSLARQTTEAFF.

This sequence joins TRBV4-3 and TRBJ2-1, with 7 bases that match TRBD2. CDR1 and CDR2 from the germline V gene are LGHNA and YSLEER. The CDR3 runs 17 residues. The V and J ends lost 3 bases and 4 bases, in that order; junction bases with no gene match: 12. The CDR3 sequence is CASSQPVSGTTYNEQFF. The DNA of the CDR3 is TGCGCCAGCAGCCAGCCCGTCTCCGGGACTACGTACAATGAGCAGTTCTTC.

This clone came up once. V usage is TRBV28 and J usage is TRBJ1-4, with 9 bases identical to TRBD1. This CDR3 region has 14 residues. The trim removed 6 bases at V and 13 bases at J, leaving 12 bases unmatched. Germline V gene sequence: CDR1 MDHEN, CDR2 SYDVKM. In DNA, the CDR3 is TGTGCCAGCAGCTGGGGACAGGGCCTATGGGGACTGTTTTTT. Encoded protein: CASSWGQGLWGLFF.